The clone carrying this TCR beta chain was recorded only once. Its target is unknown. The entry originates in a study of shared clonotypes between healthy human individuals. Study outcomes and limitations: Generation probabilities of non-shared clonotypes were lower (relative to those shared by all four donors).

Naive CD8 isolation took CD45RO-negative cells positively selected for CCR7 and excluded terminally differentiated effector memory CD45RA+ cells. The authors distributed each subset's genomic DNA evenly over several immunoSEQ plates. The assay was immunoSEQ multiplex PCR, and TCRdb's table has in-frame clones only and misses some. The table has around 2,000,000 clones, roughly 95% seen once. The CDR3 length is 17 residues. Germline values: CDR1 SGHDN, CDR2 FVKESK. J gave up 5 bases and V 2 bases, and 10 bases lay outside the gene matches. The specimen was naive CD8+ T cells sorted from blood. The clonotype originates from a man in his late teens or twenties in good health. V gene TRBV14 combines with J gene TRBJ1-5, with 9 positions matching TRBD1. This CDR3 is CASSQSPGTGNHQPQHF. CDR3 sequence (DNA): TGTGCCAGCAGCCAAAGTCCCGGGACAGGGAACCATCAGCCCCAGCATTTT.